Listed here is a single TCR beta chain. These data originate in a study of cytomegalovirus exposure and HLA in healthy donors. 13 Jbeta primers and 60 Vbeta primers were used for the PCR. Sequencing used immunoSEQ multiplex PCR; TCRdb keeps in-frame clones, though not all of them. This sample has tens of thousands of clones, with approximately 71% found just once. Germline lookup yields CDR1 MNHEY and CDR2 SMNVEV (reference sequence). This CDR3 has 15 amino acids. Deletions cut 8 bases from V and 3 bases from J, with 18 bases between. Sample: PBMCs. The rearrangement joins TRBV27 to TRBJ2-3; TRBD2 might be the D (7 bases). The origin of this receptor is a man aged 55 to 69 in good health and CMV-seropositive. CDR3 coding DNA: TGTGCCAGCTCTGGGAGGGGGGCCGGTACAGATACGCAGTATTTT. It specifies CASSGRGAGTDTQYF.